This note documents a single T cell receptor beta chain sequence. The CDR3 covers 14 residues. Trimming took off 6 bases at V and 0 bases at J, with 8 bases between the two ends. Per the germline V gene, CDR1 is MGHRA and CDR2 is YSYEKL. Profiled with immunoSEQ multiplex PCR; TCRdb holds only in-frame clones, not every one. The sample lists roughly 180,000 clones, 94% occurring once. This sample is part of a study of control samples from healthy donors and cancer patients. The sample taken for sequencing was blood. This TCR came from a woman under 30 in good health. J is TRBJ2-2 and V is TRBV4-1; D gene unclear. CDR3 in amino acids: CASSFIANTGELFF. The CDR3 DNA reads TGCGCCAGCAGTTTTATCGCGAACACCGGGGAGCTGTTTTTT.